The entry below gives a single T cell receptor beta chain sequence along with its context. The sample comes from a study of tumor-infiltrating lymphocytes in oesophageal squamous cell carcinoma. In TCRdb, the PCR reads were re-called with MiXCR into one record per CDR3 protein. This sample has approximately 9,600 distinct CDR3 sequences, with about 60% found just once. Input material: esophageal tumor tissue. The TCR comes from a male donor with esophageal squamous cell carcinoma.

CDR3 protein: CASNPASDTQYF. As DNA, the CDR3 is TGTGCCAGCAACCCAGCATCAGATACGCAGTATTTT. The chain uses TRBV12-3 or TRBV12-4 and TRBJ2-3; D is uncertain. V was trimmed by 7 bases and J by 4 bases, leaving 9 bases between them. This CDR3 is built from 12 residues.